This note documents a single T cell receptor (beta chain) sequence. This record belongs to a study of T-cell reconstitution after alpha-beta-depleted transplantation in children. The length of the CDR3 is 13 residues. CDR1 is SEHNR, CDR2 FQNEAQ, per germline (reference sequence). The V gene lost 0 bases and the J gene lost 5 bases, with 8 bases spanning the gap. Unique molecular identifiers were incorporated into the prepared TCRbeta library. From the PCR reads, TCRdb called clonotypes with MiXCR, one entry per CDR3 protein. The sample holds 200,000 to 250,000 distinct CDR3 sequences, more than 7.5% seen once.

The starting material was PBMCs from the stem cell graft donor, obtained from the stem cell graft. This chain uses TRBV7-9 with TRBJ2-7, with a weak D call TRBD1 (5 bases). This receptor was identified in a human donor who donated a stem cell graft to a child with SCID. The CDR3 DNA sequence: TGTGCCAGCAGCTTAGCGACCAGGGACGAGCAGTACTTC. Its translation is CASSLATRDEQYF.